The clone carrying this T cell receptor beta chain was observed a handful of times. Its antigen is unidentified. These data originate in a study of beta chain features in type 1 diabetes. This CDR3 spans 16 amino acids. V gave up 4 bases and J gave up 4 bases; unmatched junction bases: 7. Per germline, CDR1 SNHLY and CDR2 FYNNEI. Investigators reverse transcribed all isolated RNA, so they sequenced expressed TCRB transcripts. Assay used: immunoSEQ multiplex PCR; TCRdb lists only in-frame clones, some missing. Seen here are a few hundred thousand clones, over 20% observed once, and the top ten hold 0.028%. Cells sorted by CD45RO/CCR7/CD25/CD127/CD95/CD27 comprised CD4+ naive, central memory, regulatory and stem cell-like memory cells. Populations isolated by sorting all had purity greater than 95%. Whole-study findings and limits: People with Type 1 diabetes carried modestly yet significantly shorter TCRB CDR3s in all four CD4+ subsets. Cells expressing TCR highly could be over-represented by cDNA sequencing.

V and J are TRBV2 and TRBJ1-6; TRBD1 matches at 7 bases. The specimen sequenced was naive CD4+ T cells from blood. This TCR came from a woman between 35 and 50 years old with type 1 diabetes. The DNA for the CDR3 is TGTGCCAGCAGTGCTGCGGGACAGATGTATAATTCACCCCTCCACTTT. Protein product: CASSAAGQMYNSPLHF. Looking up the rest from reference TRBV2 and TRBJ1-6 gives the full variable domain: EPEVTQTPSHQVTQMGQEVILRCVPISNHLYFYWYRQILGQKVEFLVSFYNNEISEKSEIFDDQFSVERPDGSNFTLKIRSTKLEDSAMYFCASSAAGQMYNSPLHFGNGTRLTVT.